The 23 T cell receptor beta chains listed next were all sequenced from one sample in a study of PD-L1 blockade in urothelial cancer. Clones were read by immunoSEQ multiplex PCR, and TCRdb kept only the in-frame ones, dropping some. Here the sample spans approximately 50,000 clones, more than 75% being singletons. Time point meaning: pretreatment peripheral blood. Sequencing used PBMCs, obtained around atezolizumab (anti-PD-L1) treatment. The receptors were gathered from a man aged 45-60 years with urothelial cancer.

The CDR3 region has the DNA TGTGCCAGTAGCCCTGGAGGGCAACGGGGTGAGACCCAGTACTTC. Amino acids: CASSPGGQRGETQYF. The chain employs TRBV19 and TRBJ2-5; a weak D match, TRBD2 (6 bases). The CDR3 length is 15 residues. Trimming took off 6 bases at V and 5 bases at J, with 19 bases between the two ends. Germline V lookup: CDR1 LNHDA, CDR2 SQIVND (reference sequence).

This sequence joins TRBV4-1 and TRBJ2-5, with D perhaps TRBD2 (5 bases). CDR1 MGHRA and CDR2 YSYEKL come from the germline V gene. The CDR3 loop spans 14 amino acids. Between the trimmed V and J ends, which lost 0 bases and 8 bases, there was a span of 13 bases. The CDR3 DNA reads as TGCGCCAGCAGCCAAGAAGGCAGCGGATTAACCCAGTACTTC. Amino acid sequence: CASSQEGSGLTQYF.

The chain links TRBV2 to TRBJ1-1, with D possibly TRBD1 on 5 matching bases. The V end lost 6 bases, the J end lost 1 base, and 12 bases lay between the germline ends. Germline V gene data show CDR1 as SNHLY and CDR2 as FYNNEI. This CDR3 region has 14 residues. The chain's CDR3 is CASRLDTTNTEAFF. CDR3 nucleotides: TGTGCCAGCAGATTGGACACGACGAACACTGAAGCTTTCTTT.

The gene calls are TRBV18 and TRBJ1-1, with 8 nucleotides matching TRBD1. The germline CDR1 and CDR2 sequences are KGHSH and LQKENI. The CDR3 has 14 amino acids. Losses at the gene ends were 3 bases for V and 5 bases for J; bases not matched to a gene: 5. CDR3 protein: CASSPQGAGTEAFF. Here the CDR3 DNA reads TGTGCCAGCTCACCCCAGGGGGCTGGGACTGAAGCTTTCTTT. Full variable domain (remainder filled in from reference TRBV18 and TRBJ1-1): NAGVMQNPRHLVRRRGQEARLRCSPMKGHSHVYWYRQLPEEGLKFMVYLQKENIIDESGMPKERFSAEFPKEGPSILRIQQVVRGDSAAYFCASSPQGAGTEAFFGQGTRLTVV.

The gene calls are TRBV5-1 and TRBJ2-6; D remains unclear. The CDR3 is made up of 14 amino acids. Trimming stripped 0 bases from V and 2 bases from J, with 3 bases between. Germline V gene lookup returns CDR1 SGHRS and CDR2 YFSETQ. The CDR3 DNA sequence: TGCGCCAGCAGCTTGGCTCCTGGGGCCAACGTCCTGACTTTC. It encodes CASSLAPGANVLTF.

The chain joins TRBV27 to TRBJ2-1; weak D call: TRBD2 (5 bases). The CDR3 is 11 amino acids. CDR1 MNHEY and CDR2 SMNVEV come from the germline V gene (reference sequence). V dropped 6 bases and J dropped 9 bases, with 9 bases sitting between them. CDR3 DNA: TGTGCCAGCAGCCCTGGGAGTGAGCAGTTCTTC. Residues: CASSPGSEQFF.

This clone was detected a few times. The V call is TRBV6-1, the J call TRBJ1-4; 8 bases match TRBD1. Unmatched junction bases numbered 3, after V lost 4 bases and J lost 2 bases. CDR3 length equals 15 residues. Germline loops: CDR1 MNHNS, CDR2 SASEGT. The CDR3 region has the DNA TGTGCCAGCAGTGGCAGGGGGCTCACTAATGAAAAACTGTTTTTT. As protein: CASSGRGLTNEKLFF.

A single count supports this clone. V usage is TRBV6-5 and J usage is TRBJ1-6, with D perhaps TRBD1 (6 bases). CDR1 and CDR2 (germline): MNHEY, SVGAGI. The ends were cut back, 6 bases at V and 8 bases at J, with 17 bases in the middle. The CDR3 spans 15 residues. Written as DNA, the CDR3 is TGTGCCAGCAGCCTAGCTGGACAGCAACATTCACCCCTCCACTTT. This translates into CASSLAGQQHSPLHF.

This chain connects TRBV15 to TRBJ2-6; TRBD1 agrees at 8 bases. CDR1 is LNHNV and CDR2 is YYDKDF in the germline V gene (reference sequence). V lost 0 bases to trimming and J lost 2 bases; unmatched junction nucleotides: 3. The CDR3 is 17 residues long. For the CDR3, the DNA is TGTGCCACCAGCAGAGAGACAGGGGTGACTGGGGCCAACGTCCTGACTTTC. Protein: CATSRETGVTGANVLTF.

V is TRBV29-1 and J is TRBJ1-4; 9 nucleotides agree with TRBD1. Germline CDR1 SQVTM, CDR2 ANQGSEA. This CDR3 has 15 amino acids. With 1 base clipped from V and 8 bases from J, the junction kept 8 bases outside the gene matches. CDR3: CSVEGFGTGREKLFF. Here the CDR3 DNA reads TGCAGCGTTGAAGGGTTCGGGACAGGGCGCGAAAAACTGTTTTTT.

This clone has just a few counts. This chain joins TRBV25-1 and TRBJ1-1, with TRBD1 matching over 7 bases. V shed 4 bases and J 0 bases; nucleotides not matched to a gene: 5. CDR1 and CDR2 (germline): MGHDK, SYGVNS. The CDR3 loop spans 15 amino acids. The CDR3 sequence: CASSGLGTVNTEAFF. In nucleotides, the CDR3 is TGTGCCAGCAGTGGATTAGGGACAGTGAACACTGAAGCTTTCTTT.

The chain links TRBV28 to TRBJ1-6, with TRBD1 as a possible D gene (6 bases). The V end was cut by 2 bases, the J end by 11 bases, with 16 bases between. The CDR3 has 15 amino acids. CDR1 and CDR2 from the germline V gene are MDHEN and SYDVKM. CDR3 amino acids: CASSLPRGASAPLHF. The DNA for the CDR3 is TGTGCCAGCAGTTTACCCCGGGGGGCCTCGGCACCCCTCCACTTT.

V and J are TRBV2 and TRBJ2-6, with D tentatively TRBD2 (7 bases). CDR3 length: 16 residues. Deletions cut 2 bases from V and 3 bases from J, with 11 bases between. Germline V CDR1 and CDR2: SNHLY, FYNNEI. CDR3 coding DNA: TGTGCCAGCAGTGAAAAGGGGGGGGATGGGGCCAACGTCCTGACTTTC. Amino acids: CASSEKGGDGANVLTF.

This clone was observed a single time. The rearrangement links TRBV5-1 to TRBJ2-7; 7 positions agree with TRBD1. The CDR3 sequence is 15 residues long. Germline lookup yields CDR1 SGHRS and CDR2 YFSETQ. J gave up 2 bases and V 4 bases, and 9 bases lay outside the gene matches. Written as DNA, the CDR3 is TGCGCCAGCAGCGAACCGGACAGGCCTCCCTACGAGCAGTACTTC. Amino acid sequence: CASSEPDRPPYEQYF.

V and J are TRBV19 and TRBJ1-2, with D tentatively TRBD1 (5 bases). Per germline, CDR1 LNHDA and CDR2 SQIVND (reference sequence). This CDR3 has 14 amino acids. V was shortened by 0 bases and J by 8 bases, with 13 bases between the two germline ends. CDR3 region: CASSIEGRGGGYTF. The CDR3 region has the DNA TGTGCCAGTAGTATAGAAGGAAGGGGTGGCGGCTACACCTTC.

The chain combines TRBV5-1 with TRBJ2-1; 8 bases align to TRBD2. The V and J ends lost 1 base and 0 bases, in that order; junction bases with no gene match: 3. CDR3 length: 16 residues. Germline CDR1 SGHRS, CDR2 YFSETQ. This CDR3 reads CASSLIAGSSYNEQFF. CDR3 bases: TGCGCCAGCAGCTTGATAGCGGGAAGCTCCTACAATGAGCAGTTCTTC.

This sequence joins TRBV2 and TRBJ2-3; TRBD1 matches at 8 bases. Looked up from germline, CDR1 is SNHLY and CDR2 is FYNNEI. This CDR3 has 18 amino acids. Losses at the gene ends were 9 bases for V and 0 bases for J; bases not matched to a gene: 17. The chain's CDR3 is CASFRGRGTGSSTDTQYF. The CDR3 bases are TGTGCCAGTTTCAGGGGTCGCGGGACAGGTTCGAGCACAGATACGCAGTATTTT.

The chain is built from TRBV6-4 and TRBJ2-1; D remains unclear. Trimming shortened V by 6 bases and J by 2 bases, and 14 bases separated the two germline ends. Germline assignment: CDR1 MRHNA and CDR2 SNTAGT. This CDR3 contains 15 residues. This CDR3 is CASSLSANAYNEQFF. CDR3 bases: TGTGCCAGCAGCCTATCCGCAAATGCCTACAATGAGCAGTTCTTC.

This chain connects TRBV11-3 to TRBJ2-2; a weak D match, TRBD1 (5 bases). Trimming took 6 bases from V and 5 from J, leaving 10 bases between them. Germline-derived CDR1 and CDR2 are SGHNT and YENEEA. CDR3 length: 13 residues. The chain's CDR3 is CASRATVTGELFF. The CDR3 DNA follows: TGTGCCAGCAGAGCGACAGTTACCGGGGAGCTGTTTTTT.

The chain has TRBV5-5 and TRBJ2-3; TRBD2 aligns across 10 bases. The V gene end was trimmed by 3 bases and the J gene end by 1 base; junction bases not matched to a gene: 11. The length of the CDR3 is 18 residues. Germline lookup yields CDR1 SGHKS and CDR2 YYEKEE (reference sequence). The CDR3 DNA reads as TGTGCCAGCAGCTGGGCGGCTAGCGGGAGCCGAGGCACAGATACGCAGTATTTT. It translates to CASSWAASGSRGTDTQYF.

This clone was recorded once. The chain carries TRBV7-9 and TRBJ1-3; tentatively, D is TRBD1 (5 bases). This CDR3 region has 16 residues. V lost 1 base to trimming and J lost 1 base, with 11 bases between them. CDR1 is SEHNR, CDR2 FQNEAQ, per germline (reference sequence). The chain's CDR3 is CASSLVGGASGNTIYF. CDR3 bases: TGTGCCAGCAGCTTAGTGGGGGGAGCATCTGGAAACACCATATATTTT.

About this clone: The same CDR3 can be traced to other DNA sequences in this sample. V and J are TRBV5-5 and TRBJ1-4; D is unclear. This CDR3 is built from 15 residues. Germline lookup yields CDR1 SGHKS and CDR2 YYEKEE (reference sequence). Trimming stripped 0 bases from V and 0 bases from J, with 6 bases between. The DNA for the CDR3 is TGTGCCAGCAGCTTGGCCGTTGCAACTAATGAAAAACTGTTTTTT. This sequence encodes CASSLAVATNEKLFF. The whole variable domain, remainder taken from reference TRBV5-5 and TRBJ1-4, is DAGVTQSPTHLIKTRGQQVTLRCSPISGHKSVSWYQQVLGQGPQFIFQYYEKEERGRGNFPDRFSARQFPNYSSELNVNALLLGDSALYLCASSLAVATNEKLFFGSGTQLSVL.

This clone is a singleton in its sample. This chain uses TRBV19 with TRBJ1-5; the D gene is possibly TRBD1 (5 bases). Trimming left V 5 bases short and J 4 bases short, with 18 bases between. The CDR3 length is 16 residues. Germline assignment: CDR1 LNHDA and CDR2 SQIVND (reference sequence). The CDR3 here is CASSYQGTTRNQPQHF. CDR3 DNA: TGTGCCAGTAGTTACCAGGGTACTACCAGGAATCAGCCCCAGCATTTT.